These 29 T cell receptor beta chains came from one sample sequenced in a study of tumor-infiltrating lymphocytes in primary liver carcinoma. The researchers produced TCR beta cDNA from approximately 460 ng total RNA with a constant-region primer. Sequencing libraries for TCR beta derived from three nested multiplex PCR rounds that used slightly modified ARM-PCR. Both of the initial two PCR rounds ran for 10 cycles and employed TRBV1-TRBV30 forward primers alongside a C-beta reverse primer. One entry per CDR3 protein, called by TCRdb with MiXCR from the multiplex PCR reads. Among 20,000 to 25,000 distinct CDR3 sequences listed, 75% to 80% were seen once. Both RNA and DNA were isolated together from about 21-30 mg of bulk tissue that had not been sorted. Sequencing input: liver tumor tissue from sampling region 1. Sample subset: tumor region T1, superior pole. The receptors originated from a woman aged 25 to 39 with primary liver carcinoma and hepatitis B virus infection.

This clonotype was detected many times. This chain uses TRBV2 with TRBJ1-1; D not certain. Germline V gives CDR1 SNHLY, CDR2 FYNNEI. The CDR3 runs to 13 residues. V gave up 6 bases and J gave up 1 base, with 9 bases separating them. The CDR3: CASRTDSNTEAFF. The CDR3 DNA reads TGTGCCAGCAGGACGGATTCGAACACTGAAGCTTTCTTT.

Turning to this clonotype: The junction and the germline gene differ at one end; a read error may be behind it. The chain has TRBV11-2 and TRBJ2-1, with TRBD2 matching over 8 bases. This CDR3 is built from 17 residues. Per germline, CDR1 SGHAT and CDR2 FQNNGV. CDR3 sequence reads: CGSSLTSGRFLGDERFF. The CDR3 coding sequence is TGTGGCAGCAGCCTTACTAGCGGTAGGTTCCTAGGCGATGAGCGGTTCTTC.

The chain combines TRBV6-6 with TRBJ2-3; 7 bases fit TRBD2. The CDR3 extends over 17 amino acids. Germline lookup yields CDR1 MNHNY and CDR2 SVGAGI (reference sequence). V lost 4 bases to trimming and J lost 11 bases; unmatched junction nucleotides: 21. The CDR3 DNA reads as TGTGCCAGCAGTTCCACCTTAGACCGGGGGGACCAGATATGGCAGTATTTT. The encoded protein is CASSSTLDRGDQIWQYF.

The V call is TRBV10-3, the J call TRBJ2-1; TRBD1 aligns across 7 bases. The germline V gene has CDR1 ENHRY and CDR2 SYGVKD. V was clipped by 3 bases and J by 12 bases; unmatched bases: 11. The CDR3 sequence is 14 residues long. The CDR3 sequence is CAISDVGGFDVQFF. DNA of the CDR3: TGTGCCATCAGTGATGTAGGGGGCTTCGATGTGCAGTTCTTC.

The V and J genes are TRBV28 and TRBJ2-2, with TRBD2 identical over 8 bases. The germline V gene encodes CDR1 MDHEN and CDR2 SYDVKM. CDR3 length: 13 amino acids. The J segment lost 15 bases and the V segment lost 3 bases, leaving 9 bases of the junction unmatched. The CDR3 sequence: CASSLSGSAVLFF. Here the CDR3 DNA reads TGTGCCAGCAGTTTGAGCGGGAGCGCGGTGTTGTTTTTT.

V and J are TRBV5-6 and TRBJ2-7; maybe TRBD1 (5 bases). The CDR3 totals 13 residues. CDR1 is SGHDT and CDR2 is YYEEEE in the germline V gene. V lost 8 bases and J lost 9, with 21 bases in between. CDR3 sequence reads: CASSIRTRLSQYF. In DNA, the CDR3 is TGTGCCAGTAGCATACGGACAAGGCTATCGCAGTACTTC.

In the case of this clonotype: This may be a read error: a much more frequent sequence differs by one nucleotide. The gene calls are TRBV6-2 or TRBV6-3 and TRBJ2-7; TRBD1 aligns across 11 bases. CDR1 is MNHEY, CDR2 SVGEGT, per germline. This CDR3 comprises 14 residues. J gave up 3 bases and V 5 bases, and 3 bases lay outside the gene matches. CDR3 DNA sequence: TGTGCCAGCAGTGGGGACAGGGGGTTCTACGAGCAGTACTTC. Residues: CASSGDRGFYEQYF.

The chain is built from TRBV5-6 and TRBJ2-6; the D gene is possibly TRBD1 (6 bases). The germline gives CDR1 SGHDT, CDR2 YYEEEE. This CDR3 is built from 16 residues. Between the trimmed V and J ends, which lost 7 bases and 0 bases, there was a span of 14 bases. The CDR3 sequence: CASQDSSFSGANVLTF. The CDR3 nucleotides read TGTGCCAGCCAGGACAGCAGCTTCTCTGGGGCCAACGTCCTGACTTTC.

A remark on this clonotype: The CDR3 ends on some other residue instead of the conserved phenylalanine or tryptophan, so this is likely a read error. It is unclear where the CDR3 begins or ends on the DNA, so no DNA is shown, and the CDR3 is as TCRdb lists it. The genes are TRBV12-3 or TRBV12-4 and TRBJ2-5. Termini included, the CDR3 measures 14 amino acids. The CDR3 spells CASSVPGSQKTQCS.

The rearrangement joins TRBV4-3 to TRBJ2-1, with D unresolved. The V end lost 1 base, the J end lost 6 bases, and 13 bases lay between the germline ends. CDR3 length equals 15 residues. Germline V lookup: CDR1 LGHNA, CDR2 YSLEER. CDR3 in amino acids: CASSQVLYYSNEQFF. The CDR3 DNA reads TGCGCCAGCAGCCAAGTCCTATACTACTCCAATGAGCAGTTCTTC.

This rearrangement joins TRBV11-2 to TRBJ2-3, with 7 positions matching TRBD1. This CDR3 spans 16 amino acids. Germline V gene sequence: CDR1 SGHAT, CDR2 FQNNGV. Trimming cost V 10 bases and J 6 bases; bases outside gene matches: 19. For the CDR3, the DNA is TGTGCCATTAGCCGGACGCGACAGGGAAGGGGGGATACGCAGTATTTT. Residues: CAISRTRQGRGDTQYF.

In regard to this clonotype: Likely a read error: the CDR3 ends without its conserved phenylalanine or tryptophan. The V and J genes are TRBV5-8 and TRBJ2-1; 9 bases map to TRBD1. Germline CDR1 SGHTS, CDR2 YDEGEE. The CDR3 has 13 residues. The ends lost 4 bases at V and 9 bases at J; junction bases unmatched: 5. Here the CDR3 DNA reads TGTGCCAGCAGCCTGGACAGGGGCACTGAGCAGTTCATC. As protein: CASSLDRGTEQFI.

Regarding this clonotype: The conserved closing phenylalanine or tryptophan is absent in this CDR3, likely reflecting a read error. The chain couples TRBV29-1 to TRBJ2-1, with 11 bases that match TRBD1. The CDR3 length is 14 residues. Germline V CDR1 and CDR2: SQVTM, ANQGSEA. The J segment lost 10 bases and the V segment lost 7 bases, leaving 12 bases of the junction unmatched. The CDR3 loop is CSELPGQGVDEQFY. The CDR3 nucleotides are TGCAGCGAATTGCCGGGACAGGGGGTGGACGAGCAGTTCTAC.

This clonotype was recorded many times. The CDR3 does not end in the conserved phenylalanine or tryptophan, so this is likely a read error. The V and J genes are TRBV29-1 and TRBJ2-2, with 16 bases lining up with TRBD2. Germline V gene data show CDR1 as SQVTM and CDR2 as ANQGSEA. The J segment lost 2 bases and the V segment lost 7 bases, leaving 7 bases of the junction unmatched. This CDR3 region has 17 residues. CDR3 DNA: TGCAGCGCTGCGGGACTAGCGGGAGGGCCCAACACCGGGGAGCTGTTTTAT. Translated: CSAAGLAGGPNTGELFY.

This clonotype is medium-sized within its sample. CDR3 bases: TGTGCCTTGGGTCGTTTCGATGAGCAGTTCTTC. Its translation is CALGRFDEQFF. The chain combines TRBV5-8 with TRBJ2-1; D is uncertain. This CDR3 comprises 11 residues. Looked up from germline, CDR1 is SGHTS and CDR2 is YDEGEE. Between the trimmed V and J ends, which lost 10 bases and 8 bases, there was a span of 13 bases.

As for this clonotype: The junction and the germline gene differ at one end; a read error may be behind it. This CDR3 reads CASTQVGGGGYTF. DNA for the CDR3: TGTGCCAGCACTCAGGTCGGGGGTGGAGGCTACACATTC. The chain carries TRBV11-2 and TRBJ1-2; D may be TRBD1 (5 bases). Per germline, CDR1 SGHAT and CDR2 FQNNGV. The CDR3 length is 13 residues.

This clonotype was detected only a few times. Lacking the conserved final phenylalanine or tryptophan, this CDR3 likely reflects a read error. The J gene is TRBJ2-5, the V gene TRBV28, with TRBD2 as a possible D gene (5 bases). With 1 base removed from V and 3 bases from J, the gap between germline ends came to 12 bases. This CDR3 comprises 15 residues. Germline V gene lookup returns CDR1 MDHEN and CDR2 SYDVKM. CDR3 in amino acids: CASSLSGLREETQYL. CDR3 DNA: TGTGCCAGCAGTTTATCGGGATTACGAGAAGAGACCCAGTACCTC.

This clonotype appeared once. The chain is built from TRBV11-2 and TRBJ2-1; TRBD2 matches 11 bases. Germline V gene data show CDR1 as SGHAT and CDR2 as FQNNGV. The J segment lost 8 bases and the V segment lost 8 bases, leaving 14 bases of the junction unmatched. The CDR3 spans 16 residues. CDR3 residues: CASSFGSGRVGDEQFF. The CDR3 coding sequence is TGTGCCAGCTCATTTGGTAGCGGGAGGGTGGGCGATGAGCAGTTCTTC.

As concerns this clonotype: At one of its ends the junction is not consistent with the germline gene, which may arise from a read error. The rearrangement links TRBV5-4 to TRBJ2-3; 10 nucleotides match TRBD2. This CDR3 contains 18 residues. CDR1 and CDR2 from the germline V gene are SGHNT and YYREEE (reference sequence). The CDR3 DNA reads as TGTGCCAGCAGTAACCTGGCGGCTAGCGGGAGTAGGACAGAAACGCAGTATTTT. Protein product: CASSNLAASGSRTETQYF.

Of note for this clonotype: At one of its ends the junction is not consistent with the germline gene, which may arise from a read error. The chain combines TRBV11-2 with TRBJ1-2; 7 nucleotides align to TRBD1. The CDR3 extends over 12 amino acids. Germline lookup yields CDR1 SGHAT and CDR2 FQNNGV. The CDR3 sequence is CASTQGGGGGSF. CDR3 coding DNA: TGTGCCAGCACTCAGGGGGGGGGTGGAGGCTCCTTC.

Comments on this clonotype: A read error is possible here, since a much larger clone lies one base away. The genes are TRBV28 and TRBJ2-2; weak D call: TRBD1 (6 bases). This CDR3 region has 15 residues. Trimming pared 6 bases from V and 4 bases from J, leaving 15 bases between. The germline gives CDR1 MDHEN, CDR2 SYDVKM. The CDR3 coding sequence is TGTGCCAGCAGCCCCTGCCAGGGGAGCACCGGGGAGCTGTTTTTT. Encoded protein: CASSPCQGSTGELFF.

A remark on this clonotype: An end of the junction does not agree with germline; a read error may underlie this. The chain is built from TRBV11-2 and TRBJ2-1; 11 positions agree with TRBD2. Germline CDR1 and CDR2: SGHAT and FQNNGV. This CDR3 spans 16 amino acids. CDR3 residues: CASSTSLAGGHNEQFF. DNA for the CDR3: TGTGCCAGTAGCACCTCTCTAGCGGGAGGACACAATGAGCAATTCTTC. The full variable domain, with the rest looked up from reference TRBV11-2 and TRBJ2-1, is EAGVAQSPRYKIIEKRQSVAFWCNPISGHATLYWYQQILGQGPKLLIQFQNNGVVDDSQLPKDRFSAERLKGVDSTLKIQPAKLEDSAVYLCASSTSLAGGHNEQFFGPGTRLTVL.

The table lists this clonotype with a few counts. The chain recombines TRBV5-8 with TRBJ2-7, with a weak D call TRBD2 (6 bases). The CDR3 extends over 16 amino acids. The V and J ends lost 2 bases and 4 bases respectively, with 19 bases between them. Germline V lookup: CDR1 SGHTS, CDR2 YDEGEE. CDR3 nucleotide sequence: TGTGCCAGCAGCTTTGAGGTGCGGGAACTTCCTTACGAGCAGTACTTC. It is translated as CASSFEVRELPYEQYF.

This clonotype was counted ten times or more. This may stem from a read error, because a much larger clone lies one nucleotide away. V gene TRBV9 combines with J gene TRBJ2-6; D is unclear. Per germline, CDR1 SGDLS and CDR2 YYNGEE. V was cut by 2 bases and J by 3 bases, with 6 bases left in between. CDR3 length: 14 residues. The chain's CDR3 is CASSVVNGANVLTF. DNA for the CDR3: TGTGCCAGCAGCGTCGTGAATGGGGCCAACGTCCTGACTTTC.

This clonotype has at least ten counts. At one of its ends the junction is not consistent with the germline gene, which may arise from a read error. CDR3 bases: TGTGCCAGCAGTTTAGCGAGCGGTTCTGGGGCCAACGTCCTGACCTTC. This translates into CASSLASGSGANVLTF. The V gene is TRBV12-3 or TRBV12-4, the J gene TRBJ2-6; the D call may be TRBD1 or TRBD2 (5 bases each). This CDR3 is 16 amino acids long.

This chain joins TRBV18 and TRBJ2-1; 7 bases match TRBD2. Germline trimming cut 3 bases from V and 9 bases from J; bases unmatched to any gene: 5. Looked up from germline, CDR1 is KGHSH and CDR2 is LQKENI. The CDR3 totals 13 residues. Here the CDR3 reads CASSPGLVGEQFF. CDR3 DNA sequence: TGTGCCAGCTCACCCGGACTAGTCGGTGAGCAGTTCTTC. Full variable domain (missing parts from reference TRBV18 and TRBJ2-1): NAGVMQNPRHLVRRRGQEARLRCSPMKGHSHVYWYRQLPEEGLKFMVYLQKENIIDESGMPKERFSAEFPKEGPSILRIQQVVRGDSAAYFCASSPGLVGEQFFGPGTRLTVL.

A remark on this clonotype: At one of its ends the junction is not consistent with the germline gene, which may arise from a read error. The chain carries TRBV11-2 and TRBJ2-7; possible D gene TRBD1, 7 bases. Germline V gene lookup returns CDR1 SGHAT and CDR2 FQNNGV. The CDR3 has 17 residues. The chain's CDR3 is CASRITGGGSWTYKQYF. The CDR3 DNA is TGTGCCAGTCGTATCACAGGAGGGGGCTCTTGGACCTACAAGCAGTACTTC.

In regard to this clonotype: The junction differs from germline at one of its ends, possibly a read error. The CDR3 sequence is CASDPAASGSRTDTQYF. In nucleotides, the CDR3 is TGCGCCAGTGACCCGGCGGCTAGCGGGAGTCGGACAGATACGCAGTATTTT. The J gene is TRBJ2-3, the V gene TRBV5-4, with 10 bases lining up with TRBD2. CDR3 length: 17 residues. CDR1 is SGHNT, CDR2 YYREEE, per germline (reference sequence).

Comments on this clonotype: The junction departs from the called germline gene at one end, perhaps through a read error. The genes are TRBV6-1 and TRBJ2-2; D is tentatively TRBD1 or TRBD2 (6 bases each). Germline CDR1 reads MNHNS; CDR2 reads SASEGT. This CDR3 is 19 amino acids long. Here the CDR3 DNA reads TGTGCCAGCAGTGAGACCCCTCCCGGGGGCGCCGCGAACACCGGAGAGCTGTTCTTC. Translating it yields CASSETPPGGAANTGELFF.